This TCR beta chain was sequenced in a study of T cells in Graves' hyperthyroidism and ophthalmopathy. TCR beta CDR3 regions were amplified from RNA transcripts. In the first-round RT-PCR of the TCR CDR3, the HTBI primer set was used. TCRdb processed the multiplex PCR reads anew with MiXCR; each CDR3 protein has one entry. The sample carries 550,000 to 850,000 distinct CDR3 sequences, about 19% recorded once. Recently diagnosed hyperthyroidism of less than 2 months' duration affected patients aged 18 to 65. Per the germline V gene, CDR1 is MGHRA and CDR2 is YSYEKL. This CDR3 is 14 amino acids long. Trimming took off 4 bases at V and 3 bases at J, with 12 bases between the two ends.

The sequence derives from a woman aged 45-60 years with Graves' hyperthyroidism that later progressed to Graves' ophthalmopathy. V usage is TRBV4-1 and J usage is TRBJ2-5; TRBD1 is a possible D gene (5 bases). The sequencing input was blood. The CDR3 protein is CASSLPSREETQYF. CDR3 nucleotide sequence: TGCGCCAGCAGCCTCCCGAGCAGGGAAGAGACCCAGTACTTC.